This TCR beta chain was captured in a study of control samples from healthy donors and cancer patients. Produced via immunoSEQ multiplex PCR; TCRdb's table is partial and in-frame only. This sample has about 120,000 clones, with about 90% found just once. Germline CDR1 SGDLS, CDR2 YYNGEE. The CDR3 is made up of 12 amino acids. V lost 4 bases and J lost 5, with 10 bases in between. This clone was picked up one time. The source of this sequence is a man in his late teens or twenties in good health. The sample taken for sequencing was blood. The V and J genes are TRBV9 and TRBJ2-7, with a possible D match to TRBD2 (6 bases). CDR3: CASSPGLNEQYF. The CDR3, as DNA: TGTGCCAGCAGCCCGGGACTTAACGAGCAGTACTTC.